The 18 T cell receptor beta chains listed next were all sequenced from one sample in a study of CD8 T cells in ankylosing spondylitis. One entry per CDR3 protein, called by TCRdb with MiXCR from the 5' RACE reads. The table has roughly 30,000 distinct CDR3 sequences, about 30% seen once; the top ten hold about 41%. Sequencing was carried out using synovial fluid, either unsorted or a sorted T cell fraction (not recorded which). These receptors came from a male donor with ankylosing spondylitis.

The chain is built from TRBV11-2 and TRBJ2-7, with a weak D call TRBD1 (5 bases). From germline, CDR1 is SGHAT and CDR2 FQNNGV. Trimming stripped 4 bases from V and 6 bases from J, with 16 bases between. The CDR3 length is 14 residues. CDR3: CASSSFQGSVEQYV. The CDR3, as DNA: TGTGCCAGCAGCTCCTTCCAGGGCAGCGTCGAGCAGTACGTC.

The V gene is TRBV9, the J gene TRBJ1-1, with D possibly matching TRBD1 (5 bases). The V end lost 4 bases, the J end lost 4 bases, and 20 bases lay between the germline ends. CDR3 size: 16 residues. Germline V gene data show CDR1 as SGDLS and CDR2 as YYNGEE. The CDR3, as DNA: TGTGCCAGCAGCCCTCGCCCGACAGTTTCGGGCACTGAAGCTTTCTTT. Protein product: CASSPRPTVSGTEAFF.

This clonotype was recorded many times. V gene TRBV12-3 or TRBV12-4 combines with J gene TRBJ2-2; D ambiguous. Trimming cost V 7 bases and J 0 bases, with 15 bases left between them. This CDR3 region has 16 residues. DNA of the CDR3: TGTGCCAGCAAAACCCTTGCACAGCCGAACACCGGGGAGCTGTTTTTT. Translated, it gives CASKTLAQPNTGELFF.

This clonotype was counted a few times. This chain connects TRBV19 to TRBJ2-3; 10 positions agree with TRBD2. The V segment lost 2 bases and the J segment 2 bases; nucleotides outside the gene matches: 7. This CDR3 is built from 17 residues. Germline CDR1 LNHDA, CDR2 SQIVND (reference sequence). CDR3 loop: CASSITRTSGITDTQYF. The CDR3 DNA follows: TGTGCCAGTAGTATAACGAGGACTAGCGGAATCACAGATACGCAGTATTTT.

This clonotype has more than one count but fewer than ten. The genes are TRBV7-9 and TRBJ2-1; D gene uncertain. Trimming removed 6 bases from V and 6 bases from J, with 9 bases in between. The CDR3 is 12 amino acids. Germline V gene data show CDR1 as SEHNR and CDR2 as FQNEAQ (reference sequence). Here the CDR3 reads CASRLNGNEQFF. Written as DNA, the CDR3 is TGTGCCAGCAGACTTAATGGCAATGAGCAGTTCTTC.

The chain is built from TRBV7-9 and TRBJ2-1, with 13 bases aligning to TRBD2. Trimming took 4 bases from V and 8 from J; bases not matched to a gene: 8. The CDR3 runs 16 residues. CDR1 is SEHNR, CDR2 FQNEAQ, per germline (reference sequence). The CDR3 DNA is TGTGCCAGCAGCTCCGGAACTAGCGGGAGGGTACATGAGCAGTTCTTC. Protein sequence: CASSSGTSGRVHEQFF. The complete variable domain, with remaining parts taken from reference TRBV7-9 and TRBJ2-1, reads DTGVSQNPRHKITKRGQNVTFRCDPISEHNRLYWYRQTLGQGPEFLTYFQNEAQLEKSRLLSDRFSAERPKGSFSTLEIQRTEQGDSAMYLCASSSGTSGRVHEQFFGPGTRLTVL.

The chain recombines TRBV2 with TRBJ1-6, with 8 bases matching TRBD1. Germline V gene lookup returns CDR1 SNHLY and CDR2 FYNNEI. J lost 5 bases, V lost 3 bases, and 6 bases had no gene match. This CDR3 is built from 16 residues. CDR3 DNA sequence: TGTGCCAGCAGTGACTTGACAGGGGATAATAATTCACCCCTCCACTTT. This translates into CASSDLTGDNNSPLHF. The whole variable domain, filled in from reference TRBV2 and TRBJ1-6, reads EPEVTQTPSHQVTQMGQEVILRCVPISNHLYFYWYRQILGQKVEFLVSFYNNEISEKSEIFDDQFSVERPDGSNFTLKIRSTKLEDSAMYFCASSDLTGDNNSPLHFGNGTRLTVT.

This clonotype occurred a few times. The chain joins TRBV2 to TRBJ1-4; 7 nucleotides match TRBD1. This CDR3 is built from 15 residues. Trimming cost V 5 bases and J 4 bases; bases outside gene matches: 7. The germline CDR1 and CDR2 sequences are SNHLY and FYNNEI. In nucleotides, the CDR3 is TGTGCCAGCAGTAATTACAGGGGCCATAATGAAAAACTGTTTTTT. Its translation: CASSNYRGHNEKLFF. Based on the CDR3 plus reference TRBV2 and TRBJ1-4, the full variable domain is EPEVTQTPSHQVTQMGQEVILRCVPISNHLYFYWYRQILGQKVEFLVSFYNNEISEKSEIFDDQFSVERPDGSNFTLKIRSTKLEDSAMYFCASSNYRGHNEKLFFGSGTQLSVL.

The genes are TRBV4-1 and TRBJ1-5, with D possibly matching TRBD1 (6 bases). This CDR3 comprises 17 residues. Germline CDR1 MGHRA, CDR2 YSYEKL. Trimming cost V 0 bases and J 5 bases, with 17 bases left between them. CDR3 DNA sequence: TGCGCCAGCAGCCAAGATGGGAACAGGGCGATCGATCAGCCCCAGCATTTT. As protein: CASSQDGNRAIDQPQHF.

This clonotype was seen only a few times. The rearrangement uses TRBV6-5 and TRBJ2-7, with TRBD1 matching over 7 bases. This CDR3 has 14 amino acids. The J segment lost 2 bases and the V segment lost 4 bases, leaving 5 bases of the junction unmatched. CDR1 and CDR2 (germline): MNHEY, SVGAGI. CDR3 region: CASSSGDSTYEQYV. The CDR3 region has the DNA TGTGCCAGCAGTTCCGGGGACAGTACCTACGAGCAGTACGTC.

The chain combines TRBV20-1 with TRBJ2-7, with TRBD1 identical over 8 bases. Germline CDR1 and CDR2: DFQATT and SNEGSKA (reference sequence). The CDR3 covers 12 residues. The V and J ends lost 0 bases and 10 bases, in that order; junction bases with no gene match: 5. The CDR3 loop reads CSARDLGQAQYF. CDR3 sequence (DNA): TGCAGTGCTAGAGACTTGGGACAGGCCCAGTACTTC.

The V gene is TRBV7-9, the J gene TRBJ2-1; the match to TRBD1 covers 7 bases. Germline loops: CDR1 SEHNR, CDR2 FQNEAQ (reference sequence). Trimming cost V 6 bases and J 6 bases; bases outside gene matches: 8. The CDR3 sequence is 14 residues long. The CDR3 protein is CASSPTWDSNEQFF. In DNA, the CDR3 is TGTGCCAGCAGTCCAACATGGGACAGCAATGAGCAGTTCTTC.

The chain uses TRBV6-5 and TRBJ2-5, with D tentatively TRBD2 (6 bases). The CDR3 totals 14 residues. Germline values: CDR1 MNHEY, CDR2 SVGAGI. V was clipped by 0 bases and J by 7 bases, with 12 bases between them. CDR3 sequence reads: CASSYSGGKGTQYF. The CDR3 DNA sequence: TGTGCCAGCAGTTACTCGGGAGGAAAGGGGACCCAGTACTTC.

The rearrangement uses TRBV12-3 or TRBV12-4 and TRBJ2-7; no clear D gene. This CDR3 has 14 residues. V gave up 4 bases and J gave up 0 bases, with 10 bases separating them. CDR3 coding DNA: TGTGCCAGCAGTTCTGTCCCGAACTCCTACGAGCAGTACGTC. Its translation: CASSSVPNSYEQYV.

V and J are TRBV14 and TRBJ1-1; 7 bases map to TRBD1. Germline-derived CDR1 and CDR2 are SGHDN and FVKESK. The trim removed 4 bases at V and 0 bases at J, leaving 8 bases unmatched. The CDR3 loop spans 16 amino acids. The CDR3 spells CASSPRDRMMNTEAFF. In nucleotides, the CDR3 is TGTGCCAGCAGCCCTCGGGACAGAATGATGAACACTGAAGCTTTCTTT.

This clonotype has a handful of counts. This chain joins TRBV7-9 and TRBJ2-3; 11 nucleotides match TRBD2. The germline V gene encodes CDR1 SEHNR and CDR2 FQNEAQ (reference sequence). V was clipped by 9 bases and J by 0 bases; unmatched bases: 5. This CDR3 has 15 amino acids. The CDR3 is CASTRTSGSTDTQYF. CDR3 nucleotide sequence: TGTGCCAGTACCCGGACTAGCGGGAGCACAGATACGCAGTATTTT.

V is TRBV18 and J is TRBJ2-3; D is undetermined. The CDR3 consists of 16 residues. V lost 4 bases and J lost 0, with 14 bases in between. CDR1 and CDR2 (germline): KGHSH, LQKENI. CDR3 nucleotides: TGTGCCAGCTCACGTCAGAAGGCCTCTAGCACAGATACGCAGTATTTT. This translates into CASSRQKASSTDTQYF.

This clonotype was seen only a few times. V usage is TRBV7-8 and J usage is TRBJ2-1; 8 bases are a match to TRBD1. CDR3 length: 12 amino acids. The germline V gene has CDR1 SGHVS and CDR2 FQNEAQ. V lost 7 bases, J lost 8 bases, and 4 bases stayed unmatched. CDR3 nucleotides: TGTGCCAGCACCAACAGGGGGGATGAGCAGTTCTTC. It specifies CASTNRGDEQFF.